This T cell receptor beta chain was identified in a study of blood T cells in healthy people across ages (dated by TCRdb to about 2015). Looking at the study overall: In model experiments, template switching captured about one uniquely barcoded TCR beta cDNA molecule for every two T cells. To track age-related changes in TCR beta repertoire diversity, the study relied on deep sequencing normalized with unique cDNA molecular identifiers. Four age groups were formed from the donors: young (average about 17 years), middle-aged (roughly 38), aged (about 68) and long-lived (around 80). To avoid experimental bias, donors of different ages were distributed randomly across sequencing lanes. Using the same blood draw, the study looked at two additional independent replicas of 1 million unique cDNA reads for two donors, one aged 18 to 30 and the other aged 80 or older. Here is what the overall study found, with its caveats: Conclusive comparison of naive and antigen-experienced compartments was prevented by the profiling of bulk unsorted PBMCs. The long-lived group showed more naive CD4+ T cells, fewer expanded clones and increased TCR diversity than the aged group, suggesting age selection. Estimates of total diversity based on one million sequenced T cells were considered lower bounds and underestimates. The percentage of naive T cells measured by flow cytometry correlated strongly with observed TCR beta diversity. Donor CMV infection status was unknown, potentially confounding age-related changes in expanded clonotypes. Observed TCR beta diversity per million T cells fell roughly linearly with age, and a significant reduction was already apparent by age approximately 40.

Libraries were prepared through 5' RACE. Data came from an Illumina HiSeq 2500. The second PCR ran for about 6 to 12 cycles and used a J-beta primer mix along with a sample-barcoded 5' primer. A unique molecular identifier was introduced onto each TCR beta cDNA molecule by a template-switch 5' adaptor carrying 12 random nucleotides. At least 3 million CDR3-containing paired-end reads were obtained from each sample. The Mint cDNA synthesis kit, primed by a TRBC-specific oligonucleotide, was used to synthesize first-strand cDNA from all RNA. After uracil-DNA glycosylase treatment, a first 18-cycle PCR used universal primers M1SS and BC2_uni_R on all cDNA. On the study's bioinformatics: Each sample was normalized by randomly selecting 1 million high-quality reads, each carrying a distinct molecular identifier. Reads with shared molecular identifiers were discarded instead of being binned into consensus sequences. MiTCR, with a Q25 quality threshold and the strictest error-elimination algorithm, was used for CDR3 identification, clonotype clustering and error correction. A nonparametric unseen species model with Euler transformation was used to estimate a lower bound on total TCR beta diversity. The public reads were run again by TCRdb, first through fastp at Q25 and then through MiXCR, and only productive beta chains were kept. Every CDR3 protein is listed once, alongside the most common genes and DNA of its rows. These V and J calls originate from TCRdb's pipeline instead of the authors' own analysis. This sample holds about 680,000 distinct CDR3 sequences; around 45% were observed only once. The biggest ten clones account for 25% to 35% of the sample.

Only a few counts were recorded for this clonotype. Its target antigen remains unknown. There are no base qualities to consult, and no much larger clone falls within one base. Compared with germline, V lacks 1 base and J lacks 5 bases; bases without a gene match: 3. Taken from cysteine to phenylalanine, the CDR3 has 16 residues. The CDR3 DNA has 48 bases and is translated from base 1. Sequences SGDLS (CDR1) and YYNGEE (CDR2) are obtained from the germline V gene. The 35 to 40 donors, aged about 6 to 100 years, were systemically healthy Caucasian individuals from Russia. Roughly 9 milliliters of peripheral blood were drawn from each donor into EDTA-treated Vacutainer tubes. Ficoll-Paque density-gradient centrifugation was used to isolate PBMCs, with at least 7 million per sample. Total RNA, at least 6 micrograms per sample, was extracted from PBMCs with Trizol reagent. For every donor, flow cytometry on a PBMC aliquot measured the percentage of naive CD45RAhigh/CD27high T cells.

The receptor's source is a woman aged 55 to 70 in good health. The sequencing sample was made of blood. The chain is encoded by TRBV9 joined to TRBJ2-3, with 14 bases in between that match TRBD2. The CDR3 is CASSVRGLAGEDTQYF. DNA sequence: TGTGCCAGCAGCGTACGGGGACTAGCGGGAGAAGATACGCAGTATTTT.